These 27 T cell receptor beta chains share one sample of origin, sequenced in a study of blood T cell repertoires in COVID-19. The method was immunoSEQ multiplex PCR; TCRdb's version includes in-frame clones alone and lacks a portion of them. The data show about 240,000 clones, about four fifths seen once. Sequencing input: peripheral blood. All receptors derive from an elderly woman with acute or convalescent COVID-19.

This clone has more than one count but fewer than ten. The gene calls are TRBV2 and TRBJ1-5; perhaps TRBD1 as D (6 bases). V was cut by 2 bases and J by 4 bases, with 12 bases left in between. The CDR3 has 15 residues. Germline V gene data show CDR1 as SNHLY and CDR2 as FYNNEI. This CDR3 reads CASSERRQGNQPQHF. The CDR3 DNA follows: TGTGCCAGCAGTGAACGGCGGCAGGGGAATCAGCCCCAGCATTTT. The full variable domain, completed using reference TRBV2 and TRBJ1-5, is EPEVTQTPSHQVTQMGQEVILRCVPISNHLYFYWYRQILGQKVEFLVSFYNNEISEKSEIFDDQFSVERPDGSNFTLKIRSTKLEDSAMYFCASSERRQGNQPQHFGDGTRLSIL.

This clone has just one count. The chain couples TRBV18 to TRBJ1-2; possibly TRBD1 for D (6 bases). Trimming took 0 bases from V and 4 from J, leaving 12 bases between them. CDR1 and CDR2 from the germline V gene are KGHSH and LQKENI. The CDR3 has 15 residues. The CDR3, as DNA: TGTGCCAGCTCACCACCGGGACAAGGGATCTATGGCTACACCTTC. It specifies CASSPPGQGIYGYTF.

The V and J genes are TRBV5-5 and TRBJ1-3; no clear D gene. The CDR3 is 14 amino acids. Trimming took 1 base from V and 3 from J, leaving 8 bases between them. The germline gives CDR1 SGHKS, CDR2 YYEKEE (reference sequence). CDR3 sequence reads: CASSLRRVGNTIYF. DNA of the CDR3: TGTGCCAGCAGCTTGCGACGGGTTGGAAACACCATATATTTT.

This clone was found once. The chain couples TRBV4-1 to TRBJ1-2, with D perhaps matching TRBD1 (5 bases). CDR1 and CDR2 (germline): MGHRA, YSYEKL. There are 12 residues in the CDR3. Trimming cost V 1 base and J 6 bases, with 6 bases left between them. This CDR3 reads CASSQVGHGYTF. Here the CDR3 DNA reads TGCGCCAGCAGCCAAGTGGGGCATGGCTACACCTTC.

This chain links TRBV28 with TRBJ2-1, with 11 positions matching TRBD2. J gave up 7 bases and V 7 bases, and 9 bases lay outside the gene matches. CDR1 MDHEN and CDR2 SYDVKM come from the germline V gene. CDR3 length: 15 amino acids. This CDR3 is CASNLSGGAGNEQFF. CDR3 DNA: TGTGCCAGCAACCTTAGCGGGGGGGCCGGGAATGAGCAGTTCTTC.

This sequence joins TRBV7-9 and TRBJ1-1; TRBD1 aligns across 7 bases. V shed 7 bases and J 3 bases; nucleotides not matched to a gene: 8. Germline CDR1 is SEHNR and CDR2 is FQNEAQ (reference sequence). The CDR3 is 14 residues long. In DNA form, the CDR3 reads TGTGCCAGCACCAGGGGGGGCAGGGACACTGAAGCTTTCTTT. It is translated as CASTRGGRDTEAFF.

V and J are TRBV7-9 and TRBJ1-2, with 8 nucleotides matching TRBD1. The V segment lost 5 bases and the J segment 3 bases; nucleotides outside the gene matches: 11. Germline V CDR1 and CDR2: SEHNR, FQNEAQ (reference sequence). The CDR3 loop spans 16 amino acids. CDR3 bases: TGTGCCAGCAGCCCAATTTTTAAGACAGGGGACTATGGCTACACCTTC. Translation gives CASSPIFKTGDYGYTF.

The chain recombines TRBV3-1 (or the pseudogene TRBV3-2) with TRBJ1-2; 11 bases are a match to TRBD1. The germline V gene encodes CDR1 LGHDT and CDR2 YNNKEL (reference sequence). V was clipped by 4 bases and J by 8 bases; unmatched bases: 9. This CDR3 has 15 residues. CDR3 sequence: CASSREGQGARGYTF. The DNA of the CDR3 is TGTGCCAGCAGCCGAGAAGGACAGGGGGCCAGGGGCTACACCTTC.

The chain's CDR3 is CASSRGAGASTDTQYF. The CDR3 nucleotides are TGTGCCAGCAGCCGGGGTGCAGGAGCTAGCACAGATACGCAGTATTTT. The V and J genes are TRBV11-3 and TRBJ2-3; D is perhaps TRBD2 (5 bases). V was cut by 5 bases and J by 0 bases, with 15 bases left in between. This CDR3 has 16 residues. CDR1 is SGHNT, CDR2 YENEEA, per germline.

This clone was recorded only once. The V call is TRBV21-1, the J call TRBJ1-5; the table names TRBD1, a call not compared with the DNA. TRBV21-1 is listed as a pseudogene. The CDR3 length is 18 residues. The CDR3 region is CASSASGTGGFGNQPQHF. In nucleotides, the CDR3 is TGTGCCAGCAGCGCCTCCGGGACAGGGGGCTTCGGCAATCAGCCCCAGCATTTT.

V is TRBV7-6 and J is TRBJ2-5, with TRBD2 identical over 11 bases. The junction had 5 bases not matched to a gene; V was cut back by 1 base and J by 1 base. Germline V CDR1 and CDR2: SGHVS, FNYEAQ. CDR3 size: 17 residues. The DNA for the CDR3 is TGTGCCAGCAGCTTAGTAGCGGGGGGGGTAATCCAAGAGACCCAGTACTTC. This codes for CASSLVAGGVIQETQYF.

This rearrangement joins TRBV5-1 to TRBJ2-1, with 11 bases lining up with TRBD2. Trimming removed 1 base from V and 10 bases from J; junction bases left unmatched: 7. The CDR3 sequence is 15 residues long. From germline, CDR1 is SGHRS and CDR2 YFSETQ. The CDR3 spells CASSLNSGGAWEQFF. Written as DNA, the CDR3 is TGCGCCAGCAGCTTGAATAGCGGGGGGGCCTGGGAGCAGTTCTTC.

Only one count was recorded for this clone. The chain couples TRBV29-1 to TRBJ1-3; D is unresolved. V was cut by 1 base and J by 2 bases, with 9 bases left in between. CDR1 and CDR2 from the germline V gene are SQVTM and ANQGSEA. CDR3 size: 14 residues. CDR3 bases: TGCAGCGTTGAAGGGCGGGGTGCTGGAAACACCATATATTTT. The encoded protein is CSVEGRGAGNTIYF.

This chain links TRBV2 with TRBJ1-5, with unresolved D. The CDR3 spans 15 residues. V was clipped by 5 bases and J by 1 base, with 12 bases between them. Germline V CDR1 and CDR2: SNHLY, FYNNEI. The CDR3 sequence is CASSLGRGSNQPQHF. In DNA form, the CDR3 reads TGTGCCAGCAGTTTGGGGAGAGGGAGCAATCAGCCCCAGCATTTT.

The chain carries TRBV6-1 and TRBJ2-3, with 8 bases lining up with TRBD2. Germline V gene sequence: CDR1 MNHNS, CDR2 SASEGT. The CDR3 spans 14 residues. V lost 2 bases, J lost 11 bases, and 9 bases stayed unmatched. For the CDR3, the DNA is TGTGCCAGCAGTGAAACGGGGCTGCGGGGGGAGCAGTATTTT. Its translation is CASSETGLRGEQYF.

This clone came up many times. The CDR3 DNA reads TGTGCCACCAAGGGTCGGGACAATAAGCTGAGGCAGTACTTC. This encodes CATKGRDNKLRQYF. This chain uses TRBV2 with TRBJ2-7; D might be TRBD1 (6 bases). The CDR3 is 14 residues long. Germline loops: CDR1 SNHLY, CDR2 FYNNEI. The V and J ends lost 10 bases and 9 bases respectively, with 25 bases between them.

The chain couples TRBV28 to TRBJ1-2; TRBD1 aligns across 9 bases. From germline, CDR1 is MDHEN and CDR2 SYDVKM. V lost 6 bases, J lost 5 bases, and 13 bases stayed unmatched. The CDR3 contains 16 residues. The DNA for the CDR3 is TGTGCCAGCAGCACCCCTGGACAGGGGATAGAGTATGGCTACACCTTC. It translates to CASSTPGQGIEYGYTF.

This chain joins TRBV9 and TRBJ2-1; perhaps TRBD2 as D (6 bases). The CDR3 length is 19 residues. Trimming removed 0 bases from V and 0 bases from J, with 19 bases in between. Germline CDR1 and CDR2: SGDLS and YYNGEE. Here the CDR3 reads CASSVGVGPAGISYNEQFF. The CDR3 nucleotides are TGTGCCAGCAGCGTAGGGGTGGGACCGGCGGGGATCTCCTACAATGAGCAGTTCTTC.

The CDR3 DNA follows: TGTGCCATCACCGACAGGGGGGGCTCCTACAATGAGCAGTTCTTC. Translating gives CAITDRGGSYNEQFF. The chain has TRBV10-3 and TRBJ2-1, with 9 nucleotides matching TRBD1. The germline CDR1 and CDR2 sequences are ENHRY and SYGVKD. CDR3 size: 15 residues. Trimming removed 7 bases from V and 0 bases from J; junction bases left unmatched: 4.

The chain carries TRBV5-1 and TRBJ2-3, with 10 positions matching TRBD1. V shed 4 bases, J shed 6 bases, and the junction held 5 bases outside the gene matches. CDR3 length: 14 amino acids. Germline-derived CDR1 and CDR2 are SGHRS and YFSETQ. In DNA form, the CDR3 reads TGCGCCAGCAGCCCTGGACAGGGGGGCGATACGCAGTATTTT. This gives the protein CASSPGQGGDTQYF.

The chain uses TRBV5-1 and TRBJ1-6; 9 bases map to TRBD1. CDR1 SGHRS and CDR2 YFSETQ come from the germline V gene. Unmatched junction bases numbered 5, after V lost 6 bases and J lost 7 bases. The CDR3 covers 14 residues. CDR3 DNA sequence: TGCGCCAGCACTACCGGGACAGGGAATTCACCCCTCCACTTT. Protein product: CASTTGTGNSPLHF. The full variable domain, completed using reference TRBV5-1 and TRBJ1-6, is KAGVTQTPRYLIKTRGQQVTLSCSPISGHRSVSWYQQTPGQGLQFLFEYFSETQRNKGNFPGRFSGRQFSNSRSEMNVSTLELGDSALYLCASTTGTGNSPLHFGNGTRLTVT.

The chain uses TRBV12-5 and TRBJ2-3, with D maybe TRBD2 (5 bases). Trimming left V 0 bases short and J 0 bases short, with 7 bases between. Germline values: CDR1 LGHNT, CDR2 FRNRAP. The CDR3 has 15 residues. The CDR3 DNA reads TGTGCTAGTGGTTTGGTAGACTATAGCACAGATACGCAGTATTTT. It specifies CASGLVDYSTDTQYF.

This clone appeared a single time. The chain is built from TRBV6-5 and TRBJ1-5; 7 positions agree with TRBD1. The J segment lost 4 bases and the V segment lost 6 bases, leaving 6 bases of the junction unmatched. The CDR3 sequence is 14 residues long. Germline-derived CDR1 and CDR2 are MNHEY and SVGAGI. CDR3 nucleotide sequence: TGTGCCAGCAGACGACAGGGCCAAAATCAGCCCCAGCATTTT. Residues: CASRRQGQNQPQHF.

This clone was counted only a few times. The genes are TRBV3-1 (or the pseudogene TRBV3-2) and TRBJ2-2; no clear D. Trimming shortened V by 3 bases and J by 6 bases, and 2 bases separated the two germline ends. The CDR3 spans 11 residues. The V gene's germline CDR1 is LGHDT and CDR2 YNNKEL (reference sequence). The CDR3 here is CASSHAGELFF. The CDR3 DNA follows: TGTGCCAGCAGCCACGCCGGGGAGCTGTTTTTT.

The chain links TRBV11-2 to TRBJ1-4; D remains ambiguous. Trimming left V 1 base short and J 5 bases short, with 11 bases between. Germline-derived CDR1 and CDR2 are SGHAT and FQNNGV. There are 15 residues in the CDR3. The chain's CDR3 is CASSLGRRKNEKLFF. In DNA, the CDR3 is TGTGCCAGCAGCTTAGGGCGCAGGAAGAATGAAAAACTGTTTTTT.

This chain uses TRBV5-1 with TRBJ2-2, with D tentatively TRBD2 (5 bases). The germline CDR1 and CDR2 sequences are SGHRS and YFSETQ. CDR3 size: 15 residues. Trimming removed 4 bases from V and 3 bases from J, with 13 bases in between. The CDR3 loop reads CASSTPGWYTGELFF. CDR3 DNA sequence: TGCGCCAGCAGCACTCCGGGATGGTACACCGGGGAGCTGTTTTTT.

V is TRBV19 and J is TRBJ1-6; no firm D call. The CDR3 is 14 amino acids. Germline loops: CDR1 LNHDA, CDR2 SQIVND (reference sequence). V was cut by 3 bases and J by 7 bases, with 10 bases left in between. The CDR3 sequence: CASSIVAGNSPLHF. The CDR3 DNA follows: TGTGCCAGTAGTATCGTTGCGGGGAATTCACCCCTCCACTTT.